These 29 T cell receptor beta chains were all obtained from the same sample, sequenced in a study of CD4 T cells in relation to SARS-CoV-2 and coronaviruses. The unexposed donors gave CD4+ T cells in 2011-2018, prior to COVID-19. After nine to ten days of culture, CD4+ T cells were isolated. Their recognized antigens are unknown. Sequencing was performed with immunoSEQ multiplex PCR; in TCRdb, only in-frame clones are kept and a portion is missing. The sample has roughly 20,000 clones; roughly 80% are singletons. The sequencing input was CD4+ T cells from PBMCs, cultured in vitro. All receptors come from a human donor in good health.

The chain carries TRBV28 and TRBJ2-7; the match to TRBD1 covers 7 bases. The CDR3 is made up of 14 amino acids. In germline, CDR1 is MDHEN, CDR2 SYDVKM. Losses at the gene ends were 6 bases for V and 3 bases for J; bases not matched to a gene: 8. The CDR3 region is CASSLRGGIYEQYF. The CDR3 DNA reads as TGTGCCAGCAGCCTTAGAGGGGGCATCTACGAGCAGTACTTC.

The chain joins TRBV9 to TRBJ2-5; 12 positions agree with TRBD2. The CDR3 covers 16 residues. Germline-derived CDR1 and CDR2 are SGDLS and YYNGEE. V was clipped by 4 bases and J by 1 base; unmatched bases: 5. Here the CDR3 reads CASSSLAGGPQETQYF. CDR3 DNA: TGTGCCAGCAGCTCACTAGCGGGGGGACCCCAAGAGACCCAGTACTTC. The variable domain in full, with the rest retrieved from reference TRBV9 and TRBJ2-5, is DSGVTQTPKHLITATGQRVTLRCSPRSGDLSVYWYQQSLDQGLQFLIQYYNGEERAKGNILERFSAQQFPDLHSELNLSSLELGDSALYFCASSSLAGGPQETQYFGPGTRLLVL.

This chain links TRBV27 with TRBJ2-1; D gene unclear. This CDR3 is built from 14 residues. Germline V gene data show CDR1 as MNHEY and CDR2 as SMNVEV (reference sequence). Between the trimmed V and J ends, which lost 5 bases and 4 bases, there was a span of 12 bases. CDR3 loop: CASSAETSYNEQFF. The CDR3, as DNA: TGTGCCAGCAGTGCGGAAACATCTTACAATGAGCAGTTCTTC.

This rearrangement joins TRBV28 to TRBJ2-1; TRBD2 matches 9 bases. Germline V gene lookup returns CDR1 MDHEN and CDR2 SYDVKM. After removal of 8 bases from V and 9 bases from J, the junction contained 14 bases not matched to a gene. The CDR3 spans 15 residues. DNA of the CDR3: TGTGCCAGCTTCTCTGCGGGAGGGAGCGCGGGTGAGCAGTTCTTC. This translates into CASFSAGGSAGEQFF. Looking up the rest from reference TRBV28 and TRBJ2-1 gives the full variable domain: DVKVTQSSRYLVKRTGEKVFLECVQDMDHENMFWYRQDPGLGLRLIYFSYDVKMKEKGDIPEGYSVSREKKERFSLILESASTNQTSMYLCASFSAGGSAGEQFFGPGTRLTVL.

J is TRBJ2-5 and V is TRBV6-2 or TRBV6-3; TRBD2 matches at 8 bases. Looked up from germline, CDR1 is MNHEY and CDR2 is SVGEGT. The junction had 11 bases not matched to a gene; V was cut back by 6 bases and J by 2 bases. There are 16 residues in the CDR3. This CDR3 is CASSPNGLAGQETQYF. The CDR3 coding sequence is TGTGCCAGCAGCCCTAACGGACTAGCAGGGCAAGAGACCCAGTACTTC.

The genes are TRBV10-2 and TRBJ1-5; D call uncertain. Between the trimmed V and J ends, which lost 6 bases and 4 bases, there was a span of 7 bases. The CDR3 loop spans 12 amino acids. Per the germline V gene, CDR1 is WSHSY and CDR2 is SAAADI. Written as DNA, the CDR3 is TGCGCCAGCAGGGCAGAGAATCAGCCCCAGCATTTT. It codes for CASRAENQPQHF.

This chain joins TRBV6-2 or TRBV6-3 and TRBJ1-1, with D uncertain. CDR3 size: 13 residues. The germline V gene encodes CDR1 MNHEY and CDR2 SVGEGT. V gave up 0 bases and J gave up 2 bases, with 4 bases separating them. The CDR3, as DNA: TGTGCCAGCAGTTACTCGACAAACACTGAAGCTTTCTTT. This gives the protein CASSYSTNTEAFF.

The table lists this clone with a count of one. V is TRBV9 and J is TRBJ1-5; TRBD1 aligns across 8 bases. The CDR3 extends over 19 amino acids. Trimming at V came to 6 bases and at J to 2 bases, leaving 19 bases not matched to a gene. Germline V gives CDR1 SGDLS, CDR2 YYNGEE. The CDR3 reads CASNLPKPTGGVGNQPQHF. CDR3 bases: TGTGCCAGCAATCTCCCTAAGCCTACAGGGGGGGTTGGCAATCAGCCCCAGCATTTT.

The V call is TRBV4-3, the J call TRBJ1-2; no firm D call. Trimming removed 4 bases from V and 6 bases from J, with 18 bases in between. The CDR3 spans 15 residues. Per germline, CDR1 LGHNA and CDR2 YSLEER. The CDR3 DNA reads as TGCGCCAGCAGCCGAACGGGTAACTCGGCTGATGGCTACACCTTC. It specifies CASSRTGNSADGYTF.

This clone occurred a few times. This chain joins TRBV20-1 and TRBJ2-6; D is unresolved. CDR3 size: 11 residues. Germline lookup yields CDR1 DFQATT and CDR2 SNEGSKA (reference sequence). Here the CDR3 reads CSASVANVLTF. The CDR3 DNA sequence: TGCAGCGCCTCTGTTGCCAACGTCCTGACTTTC.

The rearrangement links TRBV6-5 to TRBJ1-1; a weak D match, TRBD1 (6 bases). The CDR3 spans 13 residues. Trimming stripped 10 bases from V and 0 bases from J, with 12 bases between. CDR1 and CDR2 from the germline V gene are MNHEY and SVGAGI. CDR3 nucleotides: TGTGCCACCAAGGGGGGTGTGAACACTGAAGCTTTCTTT. This sequence encodes CATKGGVNTEAFF.

J is TRBJ2-1 and V is TRBV7-2, with a possible D match to TRBD2 (6 bases). From germline, CDR1 is SGHTA and CDR2 FQGNSA. The germline V and J ends were trimmed by 5 bases and 3 bases, with 14 bases remaining between them. The CDR3 has 15 amino acids. The CDR3 reads CASSLGTGVYNEQFF. The CDR3 bases are TGTGCCAGCAGCCTAGGGACGGGGGTCTACAATGAGCAGTTCTTC. Based on the CDR3 plus reference TRBV7-2 and TRBJ2-1, the full variable domain is GAGVSQSPSNKVTEKGKDVELRCDPISGHTALYWYRQSLGQGLEFLIYFQGNSAPDKSGLPSDRFSAERTGGSVSTLTIQRTQQEDSAVYLCASSLGTGVYNEQFFGPGTRLTVL.

The chain joins TRBV27 to TRBJ2-5; TRBD2 agrees at 13 bases. In germline, CDR1 is MNHEY, CDR2 SMNVEV (reference sequence). V shed 5 bases, J shed 9 bases, and the junction held 12 bases outside the gene matches. CDR3 length equals 16 residues. CDR3 residues: CASSPPGLAGNGAQYF. The CDR3 DNA follows: TGTGCCAGCAGTCCACCGGGACTAGCGGGAAACGGGGCCCAGTACTTC.

This clone was observed a handful of times. The chain combines TRBV28 with TRBJ2-1; 12 bases map to TRBD2. Looked up from germline, CDR1 is MDHEN and CDR2 is SYDVKM. V lost 7 bases and J lost 2; bases outside the gene matches: 3. The CDR3 contains 15 residues. The CDR3 loop reads CASTLAGGPYNEQFF. CDR3 coding DNA: TGTGCCAGCACCCTAGCGGGAGGGCCCTACAATGAGCAGTTCTTC.

The chain is built from TRBV5-4 and TRBJ2-5; TRBD2 matches 9 bases. Germline-derived CDR1 and CDR2 are SGHNT and YYREEE (reference sequence). V was clipped by 4 bases and J by 5 bases; unmatched bases: 6. The CDR3 is 14 amino acids. The CDR3, as DNA: TGTGCCAGCAGCGGGACCGGGACTAGCGAGACCCAGTACTTC. It encodes CASSGTGTSETQYF.

This chain uses TRBV7-9 with TRBJ1-2, with D hard to call. CDR3 length equals 14 residues. Germline CDR1 is SEHNR and CDR2 is FQNEAQ (reference sequence). Trimming pared 5 bases from V and 0 bases from J, leaving 10 bases between. DNA of the CDR3: TGTGCCAGCAGCCACCGGCAGGCTAACTATGGCTACACCTTC. This gives the protein CASSHRQANYGYTF.

This chain connects TRBV5-1 to TRBJ2-1, with 12 positions matching TRBD2. The CDR3 is 16 residues long. Losses at the gene ends were 3 bases for V and 5 bases for J; bases not matched to a gene: 6. Germline V gene data show CDR1 as SGHRS and CDR2 as YFSETQ. This CDR3 is CASSSLTSGRDNEQFF. In nucleotides, the CDR3 is TGCGCCAGCAGCTCCTTGACTAGCGGGAGAGACAATGAGCAGTTCTTC.

This chain connects TRBV9 to TRBJ2-3; possibly TRBD1 or TRBD2 for D (5 bases each). Germline CDR1 and CDR2: SGDLS and YYNGEE. CDR3 size: 16 residues. Trimming left V 1 base short and J 1 base short, with 13 bases between. CDR3 sequence (DNA): TGTGCCAGCAGCGTATGGGGGACCTCAGGCACAGATACGCAGTATTTT. Residues: CASSVWGTSGTDTQYF.

This rearrangement joins TRBV4-3 to TRBJ2-5; D possibly corresponds to TRBD1 (6 bases). V lost 0 bases to trimming and J lost 5 bases, with 13 bases between them. The CDR3 is 15 amino acids. In germline, CDR1 is LGHNA, CDR2 YSLEER. The DNA for the CDR3 is TGCGCCAGCAGCCAAGATCTGGCAGGGGTGGAGACCCAGTACTTC. Protein: CASSQDLAGVETQYF.

This chain uses TRBV7-9 with TRBJ1-2; D ambiguous. Deletions cut 6 bases from V and 8 bases from J, with 19 bases between. Per germline, CDR1 SEHNR and CDR2 FQNEAQ (reference sequence). The CDR3 has 14 amino acids. The CDR3 is CASRNRETMWGYTF. The CDR3 nucleotides are TGTGCCAGCAGAAACCGGGAGACCATGTGGGGCTACACCTTC.

The J gene is TRBJ2-5, the V gene TRBV2, with D maybe TRBD1 (6 bases). CDR3 length: 12 residues. Germline CDR1 is SNHLY and CDR2 is FYNNEI. The V gene lost 6 bases and the J gene lost 4 bases, with 9 bases spanning the gap. For the CDR3, the DNA is TGTGCCAGCAGAGGACAGTCAGAGACCCAGTACTTC. It is translated as CASRGQSETQYF.

The chain combines TRBV12-5 with TRBJ1-5; 7 bases are a match to TRBD1. Germline values: CDR1 LGHNT, CDR2 FRNRAP. V was pared by 2 bases and J by 5 bases, with 12 bases of the junction left unmatched. The CDR3 extends over 17 amino acids. CDR3 nucleotide sequence: TGTGCTAGTGGTTTGCGGTTGACAGGGTGGAGGGATCAGCCCCAGCATTTT. Translation gives CASGLRLTGWRDQPQHF.

This clone was observed a handful of times. The chain is built from TRBV7-9 and TRBJ2-7, with 9 bases matching TRBD1. The length of the CDR3 is 15 residues. Trimming at V came to 5 bases and at J to 3 bases, leaving 8 bases not matched to a gene. Germline V CDR1 and CDR2: SEHNR, FQNEAQ (reference sequence). The CDR3 is CASSPTGQGFYEQYF. The CDR3 bases are TGTGCCAGCAGCCCGACCGGACAGGGGTTCTACGAGCAGTACTTC.

V usage is TRBV19 and J usage is TRBJ1-4, with 9 positions matching TRBD1. The trim removed 7 bases at V and 9 bases at J, leaving 12 bases unmatched. The CDR3 runs 15 residues. The V gene's germline CDR1 is LNHDA and CDR2 SQIVND (reference sequence). Here the CDR3 reads CASNTVGQGRQKLFF. CDR3 bases: TGTGCCAGTAATACTGTGGGACAGGGAAGACAAAAACTGTTTTTT.

V and J are TRBV7-2 and TRBJ2-7; 9 bases align to TRBD1. The V gene end was trimmed by 2 bases and the J gene end by 1 base; junction bases not matched to a gene: 6. Germline CDR1 is SGHTA and CDR2 is FQGNSA. This CDR3 has 16 residues. CDR3 sequence: CASSLRPGQGSYEQYF. CDR3 sequence (DNA): TGTGCCAGCAGCTTAAGGCCGGGACAGGGTTCCTACGAGCAGTACTTC.

The chain recombines TRBV5-1 with TRBJ2-7; maybe TRBD1 (5 bases). Germline CDR1 SGHRS, CDR2 YFSETQ. The CDR3 sequence is 11 residues long. The V end lost 7 bases, the J end lost 7 bases, and 12 bases lay between the germline ends. CDR3 coding DNA: TGCGCCAGCGCCACCCAGGGAGAGCAGTACTTC. Encoded protein: CASATQGEQYF.

The V gene is TRBV7-2, the J gene TRBJ2-7, with 7 positions matching TRBD1. The V gene end was trimmed by 5 bases and the J gene end by 9 bases; junction bases not matched to a gene: 10. The germline V gene encodes CDR1 SGHTA and CDR2 FQGNSA. This CDR3 comprises 13 residues. The CDR3 DNA reads TGTGCCAGCAGCGCCGGGACAGAAGTAAGGCAGTACTTC. It is translated as CASSAGTEVRQYF.

The sample holds a few counts of this clone. The chain recombines TRBV5-1 with TRBJ1-4; 8 nucleotides align to TRBD1. Germline-derived CDR1 and CDR2 are SGHRS and YFSETQ. CDR3 length: 14 residues. V gave up 3 bases and J gave up 4 bases; unmatched junction bases: 2. The chain's CDR3 is CASSYGQGNEKLFF. The CDR3 nucleotides are TGCGCCAGCAGCTACGGACAGGGTAATGAAAAACTGTTTTTT.

The V call is TRBV7-9, the J call TRBJ2-5; 7 positions match TRBD2. Per the germline V gene, CDR1 is SEHNR and CDR2 is FQNEAQ (reference sequence). Trimming at V came to 4 bases and at J to 2 bases, leaving 1 base not matched to a gene. The CDR3 spans 13 residues. The CDR3 reads CASSSAGQETQYF. DNA of the CDR3: TGTGCCAGCAGCTCAGCGGGACAAGAGACCCAGTACTTC.